This T cell receptor (beta chain) originates from a study of T cells in Graves' hyperthyroidism and ophthalmopathy. Study-level points and caveats: The model identified upcoming ophthalmopathy a median around 7.1 months ahead of onset. Blood also contained most expanded thyroid clonotypes above 0.001.

The TCR beta CDR3 regions underwent amplification using RNA transcripts as the source. First-round RT-PCR of the TCR CDR3 relied on the HTBI primer set. One entry per CDR3 protein, called by TCRdb with MiXCR from the multiplex PCR reads. The sample lists 480,000 or so distinct CDR3 sequences; 40% to 55% were seen once. With regard to this clonotype: Its antigen is unidentified. One end of the junction does not line up with germline, which may come from a read error.

Clinical symptoms, serum thyroxine and TRAb, thyroid ultrasound and orbital computed tomography together formed the diagnostic basis. The CDR3 spans 13 residues. The germline CDR1 and CDR2 sequences are SQVTM and ANQGSEA. The source material was peripheral blood or thyroid tissue (not recorded which). The chain has TRBV29-1 and TRBJ2-2; a possible D gene is TRBD1 (6 bases). The source is an adult woman with Graves' disease, either hyperthyroidism or ophthalmopathy (not recorded which). The CDR3 region is CSVRTANTGELLF. CDR3 DNA: TGCAGCGTGAGGACAGCTAACACCGGGGAGCTGCTTTTT.